These 16 T cell receptor beta chains originate from one sample sequenced in a study of blood T cells in healthy people across ages. A J-beta primer mix and a sample-barcoded 5' primer were used in a second PCR of roughly 6 to 12 cycles. One entry per CDR3 protein results from TCRdb running MiXCR on the 5' RACE reads. The sample contains 1,300,000 or so distinct CDR3 sequences, roughly 64% of which appear only once. The sequencing input was blood. The receptors were gathered from a man aged 18-30 years in good health.

This chain uses TRBV12-3 or TRBV12-4 with TRBJ2-3, with D tentatively TRBD2 (6 bases). This CDR3 is 15 amino acids long. Between the trimmed V and J ends, which lost 5 bases and 1 base, there was a span of 13 bases. DNA of the CDR3: TGTGCCAGCAGTGGAGGGGCAGGTCGCACAGATACGCAGTATTTT. This sequence encodes CASSGGAGRTDTQYF.

This chain joins TRBV20-1 and TRBJ1-1; D gene unclear. Germline values: CDR1 DFQATT, CDR2 SNEGSKA (reference sequence). The CDR3 loop spans 11 amino acids. V lost 3 bases, J lost 8 bases, and 10 bases lay in between. The CDR3 DNA sequence: TGCAGTGCTAGGCCAACTAGGGAAGCTTTCTTT. Residues: CSARPTREAFF.

There are a few counts of this clonotype. The chain has TRBV4-3 and TRBJ2-6; no definite D call. Trimming took 0 bases from V and 2 from J, leaving 11 bases between them. This CDR3 comprises 17 residues. The germline gives CDR1 LGHNA, CDR2 YSLEER. This CDR3 reads CASSQDRSYPGANVLTF. The CDR3 DNA sequence: TGCGCCAGCAGCCAAGATAGGTCTTACCCTGGGGCCAACGTCCTGACTTTC.

This clonotype was seen only a few times. The chain links TRBV6-1 to TRBJ2-5; the match to TRBD2 covers 14 bases. The V and J ends lost 7 bases and 5 bases, in that order; junction bases with no gene match: 12. The CDR3 runs 17 residues. From germline, CDR1 is MNHNS and CDR2 SASEGT. The CDR3 protein is CASNRLAGGLEVETQYF. CDR3 nucleotide sequence: TGTGCCAGCAACCGACTAGCGGGGGGGCTTGAAGTTGAGACCCAGTACTTC.

This clonotype showed up just a few times. The chain couples TRBV3-1 to TRBJ2-1; the D is unclear. The CDR3 is made up of 17 amino acids. In germline, CDR1 is LGHDT, CDR2 YNNKEL (reference sequence). V shed 0 bases and J shed 7 bases, with 19 bases lying between them. The CDR3 DNA reads as TGTGCCAGCAGCCAAGATGAAGGCGATCCCCTGGGGAATGAGCAGTTCTTC. As protein: CASSQDEGDPLGNEQFF.

The chain links TRBV20-1 to TRBJ1-2; D not certain. Trimming stripped 5 bases from V and 7 bases from J, with 11 bases between. In germline, CDR1 is DFQATT, CDR2 SNEGSKA (reference sequence). The CDR3 sequence is 11 residues long. In DNA form, the CDR3 reads TGCAGTGCTCGCTCTTCTGCTGGCTACACCTTC. Encoded protein: CSARSSAGYTF.

The V and J genes are TRBV2 and TRBJ2-4; weak D call: TRBD1 (6 bases). The CDR3 sequence is 13 residues long. Looked up from germline, CDR1 is SNHLY and CDR2 is FYNNEI. V lost 7 bases, J lost 4 bases, and 11 bases lay in between. CDR3 sequence reads: CASNNRDKNIQYF. CDR3 nucleotide sequence: TGTGCCAGCAATAACAGGGATAAAAACATTCAGTACTTC.

The V call is TRBV6-5, the J call TRBJ2-7; D might be TRBD1 (6 bases). CDR1 and CDR2 (germline): MNHEY, SVGAGI. V shed 10 bases and J shed 1 base, with 14 bases lying between them. The CDR3 covers 13 residues. Here the CDR3 DNA reads TGTGCCAACAGGAAACAGGGTTCCTACGAGCAGTACTTC. Its protein is CANRKQGSYEQYF.

This sequence joins TRBV28 and TRBJ1-1, with D hard to call. The germline V gene has CDR1 MDHEN and CDR2 SYDVKM. The CDR3 contains 15 residues. Trimming removed 5 bases from V and 5 bases from J, with 18 bases in between. As DNA, the CDR3 is TGTGCCAGCAGTACACTGGGAGCGGGAACAACTGAAGCTTTCTTT. As protein: CASSTLGAGTTEAFF.

The chain is built from TRBV20-1 and TRBJ2-1; TRBD1 agrees at 10 bases. CDR1 is DFQATT and CDR2 is SNEGSKA in the germline V gene (reference sequence). J was trimmed by 6 bases and V by 4 bases; bases with no gene match: 6. This CDR3 region has 14 residues. In DNA, the CDR3 is TGCAGTGCTACCGGGACAGGGGTCGGCAATGAGCAGTTCTTC. It codes for CSATGTGVGNEQFF.

V is TRBV4-2 and J is TRBJ2-7, with 7 bases identical to TRBD1. The CDR3 is made up of 16 amino acids. Trimming at V came to 0 bases and at J to 3 bases, leaving 8 bases not matched to a gene. Germline CDR1 and CDR2: LGHNA and YNFKEQ. The CDR3 is CASSQDPGQNFYEQYF. CDR3 DNA: TGTGCCAGCAGCCAAGATCCGGGACAGAACTTCTACGAGCAGTACTTC.

This clonotype was found once. This chain uses TRBV9 with TRBJ1-1; 7 bases match TRBD1. With 3 bases clipped from V and 4 bases from J, the junction kept 9 bases outside the gene matches. The length of the CDR3 is 15 residues. Germline V gene sequence: CDR1 SGDLS, CDR2 YYNGEE. The chain's CDR3 is CASSAPTGMITEAFF. The CDR3 DNA follows: TGTGCCAGCAGCGCCCCGACAGGGATGATCACTGAAGCTTTCTTT.

This clonotype has just a few counts. The chain combines TRBV5-6 with TRBJ1-5, with D hard to call. Germline V gene sequence: CDR1 SGHDT, CDR2 YYEEEE. The V end lost 1 base, the J end lost 7 bases, and 9 bases lay between the germline ends. This CDR3 spans 13 amino acids. CDR3: CASSLTGSQPQHF. As DNA, the CDR3 is TGTGCCAGCAGCTTGACGGGGAGCCAGCCCCAGCATTTT.

V and J are TRBV9 and TRBJ2-5; D is perhaps TRBD2 (6 bases). Deletions cut 3 bases from V and 4 bases from J, with 13 bases between. Germline CDR1 SGDLS, CDR2 YYNGEE. The CDR3 is 14 residues long. The CDR3 DNA follows: TGTGCCAGCAGCGCAGGGACTCTGCGAGAGACCCAGTACTTC. Protein: CASSAGTLRETQYF.

This clonotype was seen a few times. The chain carries TRBV10-3 and TRBJ2-1, with TRBD1 identical over 8 bases. Germline V gene lookup returns CDR1 ENHRY and CDR2 SYGVKD. The trim removed 0 bases at V and 3 bases at J, leaving 1 base unmatched. The CDR3 has 15 amino acids. The CDR3 loop reads CAISESGQGYNEQFF. CDR3 in DNA: TGTGCCATCAGTGAGTCTGGACAGGGCTACAATGAGCAGTTCTTC.

The CDR3 region has the DNA TGTGCCAGCAGCCCCCAGGGGGATGGCACTGAAGCTTTCTTT. Translated, it gives CASSPQGDGTEAFF. This chain connects TRBV4-2 to TRBJ1-1; 7 nucleotides line up with TRBD1. Losses at the gene ends were 4 bases for V and 4 bases for J; bases not matched to a gene: 6. Germline CDR1 and CDR2: LGHNA and YNFKEQ. The CDR3 consists of 14 residues.